These 21 T cell receptor beta chains share one sample of origin, sequenced in a study of spatial heterogeneity in lung cancer. Study results and caveats: Counts of expanded alpha and beta TCRs within tumors tracked the tumor nonsynonymous mutation count.

Antigen specificity for these receptors is unknown. Time point reported: sample taken at primary tumor resection. Via MiXCR, TCRdb re-called the 5' RACE reads, giving one row per CDR3 protein. The sample has about 20,000 distinct CDR3 sequences; approximately 15% are singletons. The sequences come from lung tumor tissue, collected at surgery. The receptors stem from a female donor with early-stage non-small cell lung cancer.

The sample holds a few counts of this clonotype. The rearrangement uses TRBV7-3 and TRBJ1-3; no definite D call. CDR1 is SGHTA, CDR2 FQGTGA, per germline. V shed 3 bases and J shed 0 bases, with 9 bases lying between them. This CDR3 comprises 15 residues. In DNA, the CDR3 is TGTGCCAGCAGCTTTGCAGGAGGCTCTGGAAACACCATATATTTT. This codes for CASSFAGGSGNTIYF.

This clonotype was detected many times. The V and J genes are TRBV27 and TRBJ2-2; possible D gene TRBD1, 6 bases. V was trimmed by 7 bases and J by 2 bases, leaving 17 bases between them. Germline loops: CDR1 MNHEY, CDR2 SMNVEV (reference sequence). The CDR3 has 16 amino acids. CDR3 in amino acids: CASNPYGTLNTGELFF. The CDR3 DNA is TGTGCCAGCAACCCTTACGGGACACTAAACACCGGGGAGCTGTTTTTT.

This clonotype was observed a handful of times. CDR3 sequence (DNA): TGCAGCACCAAAGCCCCACAAGAGACCCAGTACTTC. This codes for CSTKAPQETQYF. J is TRBJ2-5 and V is TRBV29-1; D gene uncertain. CDR3 length equals 12 residues. V was pared by 8 bases and J by 2 bases, with 12 bases between. Germline V gene lookup returns CDR1 SQVTM and CDR2 ANQGSEA.

The genes are TRBV6-1 and TRBJ2-7; weak D call: TRBD1 (6 bases). The CDR3 totals 15 residues. The germline CDR1 and CDR2 sequences are MNHNS and SASEGT. Trimming cost V 3 bases and J 2 bases, with 14 bases left between them. The CDR3 here is CASSDSTGPAYEQYF. The CDR3 coding sequence is TGTGCCAGCAGTGATTCGACAGGTCCCGCCTACGAGCAGTACTTC.

The chain recombines TRBV20-1 with TRBJ2-7; D not resolved. Germline V gene sequence: CDR1 DFQATT, CDR2 SNEGSKA (reference sequence). The CDR3 is 13 residues long. Trimming took off 7 bases at V and 2 bases at J, with 15 bases between the two ends. The CDR3: CSVSSLLTYEQYF. DNA for the CDR3: TGCAGTGTAAGTAGTCTGCTGACCTACGAGCAGTACTTC.

The rearrangement uses TRBV27 and TRBJ2-5; no clear D. V lost 3 bases, J lost 4 bases, and 9 bases lay in between. Germline assignment: CDR1 MNHEY and CDR2 SMNVEV (reference sequence). The CDR3 contains 13 residues. The CDR3 coding sequence is TGTGCCAGCAGTTTGAGGATATCAGAGACCCAGTACTTC. Encoded protein: CASSLRISETQYF.

The chain carries TRBV12-3 or TRBV12-4 and TRBJ2-5; 7 bases line up with TRBD2. This CDR3 is built from 16 residues. Trimming at V came to 3 bases and at J to 2 bases, leaving 9 bases not matched to a gene. This CDR3 reads CASSLSWGGEQETQYF. CDR3 sequence (DNA): TGTGCCAGCAGTTTGAGTTGGGGAGGGGAACAAGAGACCCAGTACTTC.

This clonotype was recorded many times. This chain joins TRBV3-1 and TRBJ2-2; either TRBD1 or TRBD2 may fit D (5 bases each). The CDR3 loop spans 16 amino acids. V lost 4 bases to trimming and J lost 1 base, with 13 bases between them. Germline V gene data show CDR1 as LGHDT and CDR2 as YNNKEL (reference sequence). CDR3 coding DNA: TGTGCCAGCAGCCCTAGACGAGGGGTGAACACCGGGGAGCTGTTTTTT. It specifies CASSPRRGVNTGELFF. Supplemented by reference TRBV3-1 and TRBJ2-2, the full variable domain reads DTAVSQTPKYLVTQMGNDKSIKCEQNLGHDTMYWYKQDSKKFLKIMFSYNNKELIINETVPNRFSPKSPDKAHLNLHINSLELGDSAVYFCASSPRRGVNTGELFFGEGSRLTVL.

This clonotype was seen at least ten times. This chain connects TRBV5-1 to TRBJ2-5; D ambiguous. CDR1 SGHRS and CDR2 YFSETQ come from the germline V gene. Trimming took 0 bases from V and 5 from J, leaving 2 bases between them. CDR3 length: 11 residues. In DNA, the CDR3 is TGCGCCAGCAGCTTGGCTGAGACCCAGTACTTC. Its translation is CASSLAETQYF.

The sample holds a few counts of this clonotype. The chain recombines TRBV3-1 with TRBJ2-2; 9 bases match TRBD1. J was trimmed by 4 bases and V by 4 bases; bases with no gene match: 7. This CDR3 is built from 16 residues. Germline values: CDR1 LGHDT, CDR2 YNNKEL (reference sequence). CDR3 residues: CASSPLGTGSTGELFF. CDR3 nucleotides: TGTGCCAGCAGCCCCCTCGGGACAGGGAGCACCGGGGAGCTGTTTTTT.

The CDR3 here is CASIRQGRNTEAFF. CDR3 nucleotides: TGTGCCAGCATCAGACAGGGCCGGAACACTGAAGCTTTCTTT. The V gene is TRBV6-6, the J gene TRBJ1-1; TRBD1 agrees at 7 bases. This CDR3 is built from 14 residues. Per the germline V gene, CDR1 is MNHNY and CDR2 is SVGAGI (reference sequence). J lost 1 base, V lost 7 bases, and 6 bases had no gene match.

This clonotype was seen a handful of times. V is TRBV6-1 and J is TRBJ2-1, with TRBD2 identical over 11 bases. Germline lookup yields CDR1 MNHNS and CDR2 SASEGT. The junction had 7 bases not matched to a gene; V was cut back by 7 bases and J by 5 bases. The CDR3 has 15 amino acids. CDR3 amino acids: CASTLAGGTHNEQFF. The CDR3 DNA sequence: TGTGCCAGCACGTTAGCGGGAGGGACCCACAATGAGCAGTTCTTC.

This clonotype was observed at least ten times. The genes are TRBV9 and TRBJ2-1; D is perhaps TRBD2 (6 bases). Trimming cost V 4 bases and J 7 bases, with 18 bases left between them. Per germline, CDR1 SGDLS and CDR2 YYNGEE. The CDR3 totals 15 residues. The CDR3 sequence: CASSSRLDALNEQFF. DNA for the CDR3: TGTGCCAGCAGCTCCAGACTAGACGCTCTTAATGAGCAGTTCTTC.

This clonotype was seen only a few times. The chain has TRBV5-6 and TRBJ2-7, with 8 bases lining up with TRBD2. The V and J ends lost 0 bases and 6 bases, in that order; junction bases with no gene match: 11. Germline loops: CDR1 SGHDT, CDR2 YYEEEE. The CDR3 length is 16 residues. The CDR3 region is CASSLVIAGGISEQYF. CDR3 nucleotide sequence: TGTGCCAGCAGCTTGGTAATCGCGGGAGGAATCTCCGAGCAGTACTTC.

In DNA, the CDR3 is TGTGCCAGCAGTTATGATTTGAGGGGATACGAGCAGTACTTC. Encoded protein: CASSYDLRGYEQYF. The V and J genes are TRBV6-5 and TRBJ2-7, with D possibly being TRBD1 or TRBD2 (5 bases each). The CDR3 runs 14 residues. Trimming left V 3 bases short and J 4 bases short, with 13 bases between. Per germline, CDR1 MNHEY and CDR2 SVGAGI.

This clonotype came up once. V and J are TRBV20-1 and TRBJ2-7; no definite D call. The CDR3 runs 13 residues. Germline lookup yields CDR1 DFQATT and CDR2 SNEGSKA (reference sequence). V was shortened by 6 bases and J by 0 bases, with 12 bases between the two germline ends. The CDR3 sequence: CSAPGPSSYEQYF. DNA of the CDR3: TGCAGTGCCCCCGGTCCGAGCTCCTACGAGCAGTACTTC.

This clonotype was observed many times. This chain connects TRBV7-2 to TRBJ2-1; 10 bases line up with TRBD1. Germline CDR1 and CDR2: SGHTA and FQGNSA. V lost 5 bases and J lost 6; bases outside the gene matches: 10. This CDR3 spans 16 amino acids. Written as DNA, the CDR3 is TGTGCCAGCAGCCTACGCCGGGACAGGGGAGTCAATGAGCAGTTCTTC. It codes for CASSLRRDRGVNEQFF.

The table lists this clonotype with a few counts. The J gene is TRBJ2-7, the V gene TRBV3-1; tentatively, D is TRBD2 (5 bases). The CDR3 length is 14 residues. The V gene lost 1 base and the J gene lost 2 bases, with 9 bases spanning the gap. Germline lookup yields CDR1 LGHDT and CDR2 YNNKEL (reference sequence). CDR3 in DNA: TGTGCCAGCAGCCAAGCCAGAGGGACCTACGAGCAGTACTTC. Translated: CASSQARGTYEQYF.

There are many counts of this clonotype. The DNA of the CDR3 is TGCGCCAGCAGCCTCCCCCGAGTAGCGGGGTTCACAGATACGCAGTATTTT. This sequence encodes CASSLPRVAGFTDTQYF. The J gene is TRBJ2-3, the V gene TRBV4-1, with 8 bases identical to TRBD2. Trimming took 4 bases from V and 2 from J; bases not matched to a gene: 11. Germline V CDR1 and CDR2: MGHRA, YSYEKL. This CDR3 is built from 17 residues.

This clonotype was seen many times. V and J are TRBV28 and TRBJ2-7; D gene unclear. The CDR3 contains 14 residues. The V gene lost 4 bases and the J gene lost 0 bases, with 10 bases spanning the gap. In germline, CDR1 is MDHEN, CDR2 SYDVKM. The CDR3: CASSSAGFSYEQYF. In nucleotides, the CDR3 is TGTGCCAGCAGTTCAGCCGGTTTCTCCTACGAGCAGTACTTC.

The chain couples TRBV6-6 to TRBJ2-3; D unresolved. This CDR3 has 12 amino acids. The germline CDR1 and CDR2 sequences are MNHNY and SVGAGI (reference sequence). Trimming left V 5 bases short and J 5 bases short, with 8 bases between. DNA of the CDR3: TGTGCCAGCAGTCAAATCGGAGATACGCAGTATTTT. Translating it yields CASSQIGDTQYF.